Each of the 6 T cell receptor beta chains below was sequenced from the same sample in a study of cytomegalovirus exposure and HLA in healthy donors. Both 60 Vbeta primers and 13 Jbeta primers went into the PCR. Using immunoSEQ multiplex PCR, the repertoire was profiled, and TCRdb retains in-frame clones only, with some absent. This sample has 100,000 or so clones, with roughly two thirds found just once. The sample was PBMCs. The source of these receptors is a woman younger than 45 in good health and CMV-seronegative.

This clone was found a few times. CDR3 coding DNA: TGTGCCAGCAGAAGGGACAGGGGGACCTATGGCTACACCTTC. This translates into CASRRDRGTYGYTF. The chain joins TRBV6-6 to TRBJ1-2; 11 bases map to TRBD1. Trimming removed 6 bases from V and 4 bases from J; junction bases left unmatched: 4. The CDR3 consists of 14 residues. CDR1 is MNHNY and CDR2 is SVGAGI in the germline V gene (reference sequence).

The rearrangement links TRBV30 to TRBJ2-5; D call uncertain. In germline, CDR1 is GTSNPN, CDR2 SVGIG (reference sequence). The CDR3 contains 11 residues. V lost 2 bases and J 5 bases, leaving 6 bases between the germline ends. The CDR3 protein is CAWSMSETQYF. The CDR3 DNA reads TGTGCCTGGAGTATGTCGGAGACCCAGTACTTC.

This clone occurred once. This chain links TRBV6-5 with TRBJ1-5; tentatively, D is TRBD1 (5 bases). Germline V gives CDR1 MNHEY, CDR2 SVGAGI. V was clipped by 3 bases and J by 10 bases, with 16 bases between them. The CDR3 sequence is 14 residues long. CDR3 bases: TGTGCCAGCAGTTATTCAGGGATTGGGAAACCCCAGCATTTT. Its translation is CASSYSGIGKPQHF.

The CDR3 spells CASGGSGGELFF. The CDR3 DNA reads as TGTGCCAGCGGGGGGTCTGGCGGGGAGCTGTTTTTT. The chain joins TRBV2 to TRBJ2-2; TRBD2 might be the D (6 bases). The CDR3 covers 12 residues. The germline V gene encodes CDR1 SNHLY and CDR2 FYNNEI. V dropped 8 bases and J dropped 7 bases, with 11 bases sitting between them.

The chain has TRBV28 and TRBJ2-7; 7 bases agree with TRBD1. The CDR3 spans 15 residues. The germline gives CDR1 MDHEN, CDR2 SYDVKM. J was trimmed by 3 bases and V by 2 bases; bases with no gene match: 7. The DNA for the CDR3 is TGTGCCAGCAGTTTAGGACGGGACAGAGTCTACGAGCAGTACTTC. Translating it yields CASSLGRDRVYEQYF.

The rearrangement links TRBV5-6 to TRBJ1-2; 11 bases map to TRBD1. Losses at the gene ends were 1 base for V and 3 bases for J; bases not matched to a gene: 8. The CDR3 is made up of 17 amino acids. Germline lookup yields CDR1 SGHDT and CDR2 YYEEEE. The CDR3 DNA follows: TGTGCCAGCAGCTTGTGGACAGGGGGCAATATGTACTATGGCTACACCTTC. It codes for CASSLWTGGNMYYGYTF.